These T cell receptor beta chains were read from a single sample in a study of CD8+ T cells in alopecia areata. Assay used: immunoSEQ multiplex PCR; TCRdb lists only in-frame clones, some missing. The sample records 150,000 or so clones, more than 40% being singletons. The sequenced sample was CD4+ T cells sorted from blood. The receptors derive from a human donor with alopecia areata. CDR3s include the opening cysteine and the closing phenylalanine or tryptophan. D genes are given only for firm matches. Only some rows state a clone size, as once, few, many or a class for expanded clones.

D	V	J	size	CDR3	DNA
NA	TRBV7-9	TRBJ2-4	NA	CASSLVSLARTKNIQYF	TGTGCCAGCAGCTTAGTGTCCCTAGCGAGGACCAAAAACATTCAGTACTTC
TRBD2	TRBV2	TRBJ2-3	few	CASSEGELAGGRDTQYF	TGTGCCAGCAGTGAAGGAGAGCTCGCGGGAGGGCGGGATACGCAGTATTTT
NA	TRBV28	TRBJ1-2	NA	CASSLSGHGYTF	TGTGCCAGCAGTTTATCCGGGCACGGCTACACCTTC
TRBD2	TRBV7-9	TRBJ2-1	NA	CASSRTGTSGSRFF	TGTGCCAGCAGCCGTACCGGGACTAGCGGGAGTCGGTTCTTC
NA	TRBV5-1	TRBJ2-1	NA	CASSLEVAPYNEQFF	TGCGCCAGCAGCTTGGAGGTAGCCCCCTACAATGAGCAGTTCTTC
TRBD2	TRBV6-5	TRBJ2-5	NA	CASSNGRAETQYF	TGTGCCAGCAGTAACGGGAGGGCTGAGACCCAGTACTTC
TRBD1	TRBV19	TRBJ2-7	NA	CASQGTGQYEQYF	TGTGCCAGTCAGGGGACAGGGCAATACGAGCAGTACTTC
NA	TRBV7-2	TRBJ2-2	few	CASSFVGPNTGELFF	TGTGCCAGCAGCTTTGTCGGGCCGAACACCGGGGAGCTGTTTTTT
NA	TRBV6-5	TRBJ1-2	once	CASRKTEYGYTF	TGTGCCAGCAGAAAGACGGAGTATGGCTACACCTTC
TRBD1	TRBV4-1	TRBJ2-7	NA	CASSQVPGTGGNEQYF	TGCGCCAGCAGCCAAGTTCCCGGGACAGGGGGCAACGAGCAGTACTTC
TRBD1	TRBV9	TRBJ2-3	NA	CASSPRGDTQYF	TGTGCCAGCAGCCCCAGGGGGGATACGCAGTATTTT
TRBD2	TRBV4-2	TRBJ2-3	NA	CASSQALAGGPLDTQYF	TGTGCCAGCAGCCAAGCTCTAGCGGGAGGGCCTTTAGATACGCAGTATTTT
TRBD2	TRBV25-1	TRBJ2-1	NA	CASSEGAGRADNEQFF	TGTGCCAGCAGTGAAGGTGCCGGGAGGGCCGACAATGAGCAGTTCTTC
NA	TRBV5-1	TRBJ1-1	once	CASSLDGYGGANTEAFF	TGCGCCAGCAGCTTGGATGGATACGGGGGTGCCAACACTGAAGCTTTCTTT
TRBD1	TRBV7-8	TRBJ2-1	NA	CASSLRPTGTRIQSSYNEQFF	TGTGCCAGCAGCTTACGGCCGACAGGGACACGAATCCAGAGCTCCTACAATGAGCAGTTCTTC
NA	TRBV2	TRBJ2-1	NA	CASTEATSRNEQFF	TGTGCCAGCACCGAAGCGACCTCCCGCAATGAGCAGTTCTTC
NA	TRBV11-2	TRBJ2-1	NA	CASSLDFGTEEQFF	TGTGCCAGCAGCTTAGATTTCGGGACGGAAGAGCAGTTCTTC
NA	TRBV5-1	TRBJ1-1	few	CASSFRANYPEAFF	TGCGCCAGCAGCTTCCGGGCCAACTACCCTGAAGCTTTCTTT
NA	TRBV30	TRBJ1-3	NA	CAWIAAGFSGNTIYF	TGTGCCTGGATAGCAGCTGGGTTCTCTGGAAACACCATATATTTT
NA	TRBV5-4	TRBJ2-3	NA	CASSSTGTDTQYF	TGTGCCAGCAGCTCAACGGGTACAGATACGCAGTATTTT
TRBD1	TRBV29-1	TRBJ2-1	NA	CSVGGQGTYNEQFF	TGCAGCGTTGGGGGACAGGGAACCTACAATGAGCAGTTCTTC
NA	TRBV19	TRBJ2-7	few	CASSTGTISYEQYF	TGTGCCAGTAGTACAGGGACAATCAGCTACGAGCAGTACTTC
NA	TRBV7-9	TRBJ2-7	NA	CASRGRGAYEQYF	TGTGCCAGCAGAGGACGCGGCGCCTACGAGCAGTACTTC
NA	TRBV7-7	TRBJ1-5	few	CASSTGLNQPQHF	TGTGCTAGCAGCACAGGGCTAAATCAGCCCCAGCATTTT
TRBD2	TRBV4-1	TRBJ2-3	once	CASSQGSLAGSTDTQYF	TGCGCCAGCAGCCAAGGGTCACTAGCGGGAAGCACAGATACGCAGTATTTT
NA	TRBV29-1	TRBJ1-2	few	CSVSSRRVNYGYTF	TGCAGCGTTTCTTCTAGACGGGTTAACTATGGCTACACCTTC
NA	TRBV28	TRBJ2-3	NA	CASSLGPTDTQYF	TGTGCCAGCAGTTTAGGTCCCACAGATACGCAGTATTTT
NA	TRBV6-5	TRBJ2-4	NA	CASSQGGGFENIQYF	TGTGCCAGCAGTCAAGGGGGAGGGTTTGAAAACATTCAGTACTTC
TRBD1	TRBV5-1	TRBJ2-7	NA	CASSRSTGTYEQYF	TGCGCCAGCAGCCGTTCGACAGGGACCTACGAGCAGTACTTC
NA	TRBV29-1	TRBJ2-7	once	CSAVDITTYEQYF	TGCAGCGCAGTGGACATAACTACCTACGAGCAGTACTTC
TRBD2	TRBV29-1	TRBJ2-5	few	CSVAPSGREETQYF	TGCAGCGTTGCCCCTAGCGGGAGGGAAGAGACCCAGTACTTC
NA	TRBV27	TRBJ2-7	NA	CASSLSGTTYEQYF	TGTGCCAGCAGTTTATCGGGGACGACCTACGAGCAGTACTTC
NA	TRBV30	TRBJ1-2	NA	CAWSVRMVSYTF	TGTGCCTGGAGTGTACGGATGGTCAGCTACACCTTC
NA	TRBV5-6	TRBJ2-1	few	CASSPGLGNEQFF	TGTGCCAGCAGCCCCGGTTTGGGGAATGAGCAGTTCTTC
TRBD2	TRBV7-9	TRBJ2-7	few	CASSLREMQREGYEQYF	TGTGCCAGCAGCTTAAGAGAGATGCAGCGGGAGGGCTACGAGCAGTACTTC
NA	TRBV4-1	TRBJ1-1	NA	CASSTYTEAFF	TGCGCCAGCAGCACCTACACTGAAGCTTTCTTT
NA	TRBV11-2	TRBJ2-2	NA	CASSLVPKKGTGELFF	TGTGCCAGCAGCTTAGTCCCGAAAAAGGGGACCGGGGAGCTGTTTTTT
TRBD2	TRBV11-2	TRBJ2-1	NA	CASSLLAGEPFF	TGTGCCAGCAGCCTCCTAGCGGGGGAACCGTTCTTC
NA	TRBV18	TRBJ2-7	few	CASSPGGEQYF	TGTGCCAGCTCACCGGGCGGTGAGCAGTACTTC
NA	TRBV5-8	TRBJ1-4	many	CASRFSEKLFF	TGTGCCAGCAGGTTCAGTGAAAAACTGTTTTTT